This T cell receptor (beta chain) was recovered during a study of T cell clonotyping in hematopoietic cell transplantation. On this clone itself: Its antigen remains unknown.

Libraries were prepared by immunoSEQ multiplex PCR; TCRdb keeps only in-frame clonotypes and omits some of them. The sample consists of roughly 44,000 clones, around 95% of them appearing once. Study results and limitations: At the given depth, recipient repertoires were over 97% de novo clonotypes.

Sequencing input: peripheral blood mononuclear cells. The TCR comes from a man aged 30 to 39 in good health. Some clones in this sample may be carry-over from other donors' samples.

The CDR3 protein is CASSLDGGSQPQHF. The CDR3 DNA reads as TGCGCCAGCAGCTTGGATGGGGGGAGTCAGCCCCAGCATTTT. The chain combines TRBV5-1 with TRBJ1-5; possibly TRBD1 for D (5 bases). Germline CDR1 SGHRS, CDR2 YFSETQ. Trimming cost V 0 bases and J 6 bases, with 10 bases left between them. This CDR3 has 14 amino acids. Looking up the rest from reference TRBV5-1 and TRBJ1-5 gives the full variable domain: KAGVTQTPRYLIKTRGQQVTLSCSPISGHRSVSWYQQTPGQGLQFLFEYFSETQRNKGNFPGRFSGRQFSNSRSEMNVSTLELGDSALYLCASSLDGGSQPQHFGDGTRLSIL.